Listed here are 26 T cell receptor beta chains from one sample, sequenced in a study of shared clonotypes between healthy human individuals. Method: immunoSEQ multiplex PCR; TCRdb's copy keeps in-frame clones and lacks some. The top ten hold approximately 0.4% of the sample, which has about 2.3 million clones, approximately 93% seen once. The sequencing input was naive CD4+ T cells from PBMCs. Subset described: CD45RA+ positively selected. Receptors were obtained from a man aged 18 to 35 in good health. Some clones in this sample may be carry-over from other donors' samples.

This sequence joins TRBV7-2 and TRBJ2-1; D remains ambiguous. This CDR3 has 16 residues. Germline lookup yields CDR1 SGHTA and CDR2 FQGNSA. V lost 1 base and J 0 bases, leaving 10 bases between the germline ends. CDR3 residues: CASSLVRWSSYNEQFF. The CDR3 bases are TGTGCCAGCAGCTTAGTCAGGTGGTCCTCCTACAATGAGCAGTTCTTC.

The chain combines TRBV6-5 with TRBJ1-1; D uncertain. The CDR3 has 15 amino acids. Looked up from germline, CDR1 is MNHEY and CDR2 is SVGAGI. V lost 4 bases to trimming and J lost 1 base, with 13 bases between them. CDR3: CASSFMGLKNTEAFF. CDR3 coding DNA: TGTGCCAGCAGTTTCATGGGTCTTAAGAACACTGAAGCTTTCTTT.

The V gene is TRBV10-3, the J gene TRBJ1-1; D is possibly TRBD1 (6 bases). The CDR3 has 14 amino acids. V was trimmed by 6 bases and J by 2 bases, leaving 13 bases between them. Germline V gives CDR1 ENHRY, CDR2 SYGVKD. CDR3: CAIRPQGPNTEAFF. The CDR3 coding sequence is TGTGCCATCAGACCCCAGGGGCCTAACACTGAAGCTTTCTTT.

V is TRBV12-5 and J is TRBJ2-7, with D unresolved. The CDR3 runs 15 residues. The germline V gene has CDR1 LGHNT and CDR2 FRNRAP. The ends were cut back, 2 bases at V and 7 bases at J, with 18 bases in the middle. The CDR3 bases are TGTGCTAGTGGTTTGCCGACATCGTGTTTCCTTGAGCAGTACTTC. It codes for CASGLPTSCFLEQYF.

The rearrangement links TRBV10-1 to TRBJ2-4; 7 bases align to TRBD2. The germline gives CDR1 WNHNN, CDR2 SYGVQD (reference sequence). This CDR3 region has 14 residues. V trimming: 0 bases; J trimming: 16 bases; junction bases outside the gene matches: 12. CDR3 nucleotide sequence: TGCGCCAGCAGTGAGTCGAACCGGGAGGCCCGTCGATACTTC. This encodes CASSESNREARRYF.

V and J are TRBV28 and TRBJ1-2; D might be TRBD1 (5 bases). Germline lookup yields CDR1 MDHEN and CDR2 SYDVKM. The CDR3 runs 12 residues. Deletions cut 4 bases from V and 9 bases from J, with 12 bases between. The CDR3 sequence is CASSSLRVSYTF. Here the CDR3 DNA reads TGTGCCAGCAGTTCTCTCAGGGTTAGCTACACCTTC.

The CDR3 nucleotides read TGTGCCAGCAAGGAGAGGGGGCTTATTGTAGATGAGCAGTTCTTC. Amino acids: CASKERGLIVDEQFF. V and J are TRBV2 and TRBJ2-1; 7 bases line up with TRBD1. CDR1 is SNHLY and CDR2 is FYNNEI in the germline V gene. The CDR3 consists of 15 residues. Unmatched junction bases numbered 14, after V lost 7 bases and J lost 8 bases. The full variable domain, in which reference TRBV2 and TRBJ2-1 provide the parts outside the CDR3, is EPEVTQTPSHQVTQMGQEVILRCVPISNHLYFYWYRQILGQKVEFLVSFYNNEISEKSEIFDDQFSVERPDGSNFTLKIRSTKLEDSAMYFCASKERGLIVDEQFFGPGTRLTVL.

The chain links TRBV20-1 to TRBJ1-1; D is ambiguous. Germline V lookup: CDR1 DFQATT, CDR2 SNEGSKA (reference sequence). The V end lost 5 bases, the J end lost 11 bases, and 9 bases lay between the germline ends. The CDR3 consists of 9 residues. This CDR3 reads CSAGEDAFF. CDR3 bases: TGCAGTGCTGGGGAGGATGCTTTCTTT.

CDR3 region: CASSFPSGELFF. CDR3 nucleotide sequence: TGTGCCAGCAGTTTCCCCTCCGGGGAGCTGTTTTTT. The chain employs TRBV6-6 and TRBJ2-2, with D uncertain. In germline, CDR1 is MNHNY, CDR2 SVGAGI (reference sequence). Trimming removed 4 bases from V and 6 bases from J, with 6 bases in between. The length of the CDR3 is 12 residues.

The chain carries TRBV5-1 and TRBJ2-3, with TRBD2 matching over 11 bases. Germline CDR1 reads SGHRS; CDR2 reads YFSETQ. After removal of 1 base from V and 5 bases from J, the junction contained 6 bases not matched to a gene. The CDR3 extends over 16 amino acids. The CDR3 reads CASSLLGLAGGDTQYF. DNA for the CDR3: TGCGCCAGCAGCTTGTTGGGCCTAGCGGGGGGAGATACGCAGTATTTT.

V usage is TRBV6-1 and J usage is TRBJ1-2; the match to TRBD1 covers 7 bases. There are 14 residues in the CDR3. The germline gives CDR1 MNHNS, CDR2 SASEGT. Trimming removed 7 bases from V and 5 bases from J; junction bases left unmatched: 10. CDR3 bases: TGTGCCAGCATCCCCCCGGGGACAGATTATGGCTACACCTTC. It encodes CASIPPGTDYGYTF.

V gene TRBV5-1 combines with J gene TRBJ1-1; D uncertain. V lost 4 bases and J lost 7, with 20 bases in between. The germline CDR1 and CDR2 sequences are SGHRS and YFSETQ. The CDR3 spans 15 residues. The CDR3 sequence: CASSAHISGAREAFF. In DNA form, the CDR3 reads TGCGCCAGCAGCGCACACATTAGCGGTGCCCGTGAAGCTTTCTTT. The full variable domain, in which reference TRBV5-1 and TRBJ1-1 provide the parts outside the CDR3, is KAGVTQTPRYLIKTRGQQVTLSCSPISGHRSVSWYQQTPGQGLQFLFEYFSETQRNKGNFPGRFSGRQFSNSRSEMNVSTLELGDSALYLCASSAHISGAREAFFGQGTRLTVV.

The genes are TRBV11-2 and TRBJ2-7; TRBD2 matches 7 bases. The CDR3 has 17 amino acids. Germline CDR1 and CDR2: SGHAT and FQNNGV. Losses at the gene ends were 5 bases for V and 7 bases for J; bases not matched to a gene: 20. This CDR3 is CASSPPSLLAHAGEQYF. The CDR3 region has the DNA TGTGCCAGCAGCCCCCCTTCTCTACTAGCGCACGCCGGAGAGCAGTACTTC.

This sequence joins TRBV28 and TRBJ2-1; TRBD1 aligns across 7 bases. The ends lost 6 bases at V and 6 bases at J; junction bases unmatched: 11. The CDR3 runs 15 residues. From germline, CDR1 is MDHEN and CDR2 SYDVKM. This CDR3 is CASRADRVAINEQFF. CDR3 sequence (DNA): TGTGCCAGCAGGGCTGACAGGGTTGCCATCAATGAGCAGTTCTTC.

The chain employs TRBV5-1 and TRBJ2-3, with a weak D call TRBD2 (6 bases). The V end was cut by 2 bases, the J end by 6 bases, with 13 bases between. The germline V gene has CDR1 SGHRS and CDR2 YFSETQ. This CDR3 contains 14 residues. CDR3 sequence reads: CASSLNGGWDTQYF. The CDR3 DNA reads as TGCGCCAGCAGCTTAAATGGAGGGTGGGATACGCAGTATTTT. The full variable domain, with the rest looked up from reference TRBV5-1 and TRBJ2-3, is KAGVTQTPRYLIKTRGQQVTLSCSPISGHRSVSWYQQTPGQGLQFLFEYFSETQRNKGNFPGRFSGRQFSNSRSEMNVSTLELGDSALYLCASSLNGGWDTQYFGPGTRLTVL.

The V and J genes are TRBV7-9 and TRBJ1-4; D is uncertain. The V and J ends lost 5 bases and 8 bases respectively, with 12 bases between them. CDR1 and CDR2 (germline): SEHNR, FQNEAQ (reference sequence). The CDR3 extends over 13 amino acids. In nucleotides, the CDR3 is TGTGCCAGCAGCCTTCGCCCCCACGAAAAACTGTTTTTT. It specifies CASSLRPHEKLFF.

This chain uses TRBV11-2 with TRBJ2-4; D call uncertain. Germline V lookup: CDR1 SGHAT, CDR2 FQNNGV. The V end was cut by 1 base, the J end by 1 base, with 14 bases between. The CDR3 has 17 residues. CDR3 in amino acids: CASSLVLQTRAKNIQYF. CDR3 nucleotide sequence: TGTGCCAGCAGCTTAGTGTTACAAACCCGGGCCAAAAACATTCAGTACTTC.

The CDR3 loop is CAISGGLPSTDTQYF. The CDR3 DNA is TGTGCCATCAGTGGGGGGCTACCTTCCACAGATACGCAGTATTTT. The V call is TRBV10-3, the J call TRBJ2-3; TRBD1 is a possible D gene (6 bases). The ends were cut back, 4 bases at V and 2 bases at J, with 13 bases in the middle. Germline assignment: CDR1 ENHRY and CDR2 SYGVKD. The CDR3 sequence is 15 residues long.

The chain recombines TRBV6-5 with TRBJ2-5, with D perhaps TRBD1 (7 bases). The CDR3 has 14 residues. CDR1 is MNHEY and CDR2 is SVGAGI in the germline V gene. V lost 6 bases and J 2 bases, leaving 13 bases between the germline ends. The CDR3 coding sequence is TGTGCCAGCAGGCGGGACAGAGAACAAGAGACCCAGTACTTC. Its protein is CASRRDREQETQYF.

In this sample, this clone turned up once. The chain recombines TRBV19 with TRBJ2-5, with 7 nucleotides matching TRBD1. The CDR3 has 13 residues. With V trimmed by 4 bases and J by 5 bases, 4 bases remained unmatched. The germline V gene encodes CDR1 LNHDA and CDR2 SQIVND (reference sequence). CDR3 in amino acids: CASSKGAWETQYF. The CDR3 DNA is TGTGCCAGTAGTAAGGGGGCTTGGGAGACCCAGTACTTC.

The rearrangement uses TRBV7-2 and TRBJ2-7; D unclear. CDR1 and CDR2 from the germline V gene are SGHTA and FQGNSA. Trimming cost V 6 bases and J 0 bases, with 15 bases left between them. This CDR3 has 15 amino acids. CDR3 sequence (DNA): TGTGCCAGCAGATTCAGGTACGGGTACTCCTACGAGCAGTACTTC. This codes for CASRFRYGYSYEQYF.

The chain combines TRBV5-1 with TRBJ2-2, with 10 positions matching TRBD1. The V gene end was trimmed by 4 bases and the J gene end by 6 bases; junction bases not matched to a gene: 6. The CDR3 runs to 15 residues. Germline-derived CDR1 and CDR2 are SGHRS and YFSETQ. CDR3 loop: CASSVGTGEAGELFF. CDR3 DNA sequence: TGCGCCAGCAGCGTAGGGACAGGGGAAGCCGGGGAGCTGTTTTTT.

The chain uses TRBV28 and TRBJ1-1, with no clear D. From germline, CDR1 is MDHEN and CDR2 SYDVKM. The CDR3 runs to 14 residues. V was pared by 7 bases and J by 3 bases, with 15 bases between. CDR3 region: CASTLKPVDTEAFF. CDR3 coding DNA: TGTGCCAGCACCCTGAAGCCAGTGGACACTGAAGCTTTCTTT.

The CDR3 DNA follows: TGTGCCAGCAGCGACACTAGCGGGGTGTACAATGAGCAGTTCTTC. The encoded protein is CASSDTSGVYNEQFF. The V call is TRBV7-3, the J call TRBJ2-1; 10 positions match TRBD2. This CDR3 contains 15 residues. Losses at the gene ends were 5 bases for V and 4 bases for J; bases not matched to a gene: 5. Germline V lookup: CDR1 SGHTA, CDR2 FQGTGA.

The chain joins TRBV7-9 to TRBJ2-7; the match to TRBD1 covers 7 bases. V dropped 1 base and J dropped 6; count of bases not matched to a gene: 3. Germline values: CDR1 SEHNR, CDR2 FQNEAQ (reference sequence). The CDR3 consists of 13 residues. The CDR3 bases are TGTGCCAGCAGCTTAGACAGGGGTAGCGAGCAGTACTTC. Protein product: CASSLDRGSEQYF.

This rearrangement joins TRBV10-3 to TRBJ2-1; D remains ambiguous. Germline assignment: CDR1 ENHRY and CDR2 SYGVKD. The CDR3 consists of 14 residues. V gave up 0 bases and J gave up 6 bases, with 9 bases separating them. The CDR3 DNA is TGTGCCATCAGTGAGTCCCCCTCTGGCAATGAGCAGTTCTTC. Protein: CAISESPSGNEQFF.